This TCR beta chain is drawn from a study of cytomegalovirus exposure and HLA in healthy donors. Study outcomes and limitations: Later, TCR association rates were found to vary by HLA locus, highest for DRB1 and lowest for HLA-C. As a later analysis showed, several of the most significant clusters appeared to be linked to common viral pathogens. Overall, about 160 TCR beta chains were annotated as cytomegalovirus-associated. Earlier analysis found most TCR beta V segments productive about 87% or about 30% of the time.

60 Vbeta and 13 Jbeta primers were used in PCR. The assay was immunoSEQ multiplex PCR, and TCRdb's table has in-frame clones only and misses some. The table has about 120,000 clones, about three quarters seen once; the top ten hold approximately 2.4%. For this clone: Antigen unknown.

The material sequenced was PBMCs. This receptor was identified in a female donor in good health and CMV-seronegative.

The CDR3 sequence: CASSVSGAYEQYF. The CDR3 DNA sequence: TGTGCCAGCAGTGTGTCCGGGGCCTACGAGCAGTACTTC. The V gene is TRBV11-2, the J gene TRBJ2-7; D may be TRBD2 (5 bases). Trimming shortened V by 6 bases and J by 2 bases, and 11 bases separated the two germline ends. The CDR3 contains 13 residues. Germline V gene lookup returns CDR1 SGHAT and CDR2 FQNNGV.